A single sample gave rise to the 20 T cell receptor beta chains below, sequenced in a study of cytomegalovirus exposure and HLA in healthy donors. PCR was performed using 60 Vbeta and 13 Jbeta primers. Assay used: immunoSEQ multiplex PCR; TCRdb lists only in-frame clones, some missing. The table has 130,000 to 150,000 clones, 65% to 80% seen once; the top ten hold about 2%. Input material: PBMCs. These receptors originate from a woman aged 40 to 50 in good health and CMV-seronegative.

V gene TRBV2 combines with J gene TRBJ1-6; D is unresolved. This CDR3 has 14 amino acids. Germline V gives CDR1 SNHLY, CDR2 FYNNEI. The V and J ends lost 8 bases and 10 bases respectively, with 18 bases between them. Written as DNA, the CDR3 is TGTGCCAGCTCGATGGCAGGATACCGATCACCCCTCCACTTT. This gives the protein CASSMAGYRSPLHF. The variable domain in full, completed from reference TRBV2 and TRBJ1-6, reads EPEVTQTPSHQVTQMGQEVILRCVPISNHLYFYWYRQILGQKVEFLVSFYNNEISEKSEIFDDQFSVERPDGSNFTLKIRSTKLEDSAMYFCASSMAGYRSPLHFGNGTRLTVT.

The CDR3 DNA reads as TGTGCCAGCAGCTTAGTAGGGCTCGGGACAGCCGACACCGGGGAGCTGTTTTTT. Protein: CASSLVGLGTADTGELFF. The chain employs TRBV11-2 and TRBJ2-2; 7 positions agree with TRBD1. The CDR3 runs 18 residues. CDR1 and CDR2 (germline): SGHAT, FQNNGV. The ends lost 1 base at V and 3 bases at J; junction bases unmatched: 11.

The chain joins TRBV18 to TRBJ1-4; D ambiguous. V was cut by 3 bases and J by 5 bases, with 16 bases left in between. The CDR3 is 16 residues long. Germline assignment: CDR1 KGHSH and CDR2 LQKENI. CDR3 protein: CASSPPLTEINEKLFF. DNA of the CDR3: TGTGCCAGCTCACCCCCCCTTACAGAGATCAATGAAAAACTGTTTTTT.

This clone was counted between two and nine times. CDR3 DNA: TGCGCCAGCAGCCAAGACGGGGCCGGGACATATAATTCACCCCTCCACTTT. This gives the protein CASSQDGAGTYNSPLHF. V is TRBV4-1 and J is TRBJ1-6; D is possibly TRBD1 (6 bases). V dropped 0 bases and J dropped 4 bases, with 13 bases sitting between them. The CDR3 runs 17 residues. Germline CDR1 is MGHRA and CDR2 is YSYEKL.

The V and J genes are TRBV5-1 and TRBJ2-1, with TRBD2 matching over 12 bases. The J segment lost 4 bases and the V segment lost 5 bases, leaving 7 bases of the junction unmatched. Germline CDR1 is SGHRS and CDR2 is YFSETQ. The CDR3 loop spans 16 amino acids. The chain's CDR3 is CASRPTSGRMYNEQFF. The CDR3 DNA is TGCGCCAGCAGGCCCACTAGCGGGAGGATGTACAATGAGCAGTTCTTC.

This clone has more than one count but fewer than ten. The rearrangement joins TRBV6-5 to TRBJ1-4; no clear D. The germline CDR1 and CDR2 sequences are MNHEY and SVGAGI. CDR3 length: 15 amino acids. V was pared by 0 bases and J by 1 base, with 6 bases between. Here the CDR3 reads CASSYSRGTNEKLFF. CDR3 in DNA: TGTGCCAGCAGTTACTCGCGAGGAACTAATGAAAAACTGTTTTTT.

The chain carries TRBV5-4 and TRBJ1-4; a possible D gene is TRBD1 (6 bases). The CDR3 runs to 14 residues. Per germline, CDR1 SGHNT and CDR2 YYREEE (reference sequence). Trimming took 10 bases from V and 4 from J, leaving 17 bases between them. Here the CDR3 DNA reads TGTGCCGTCCGTGGGGGGGCCGGTAATGAAAAACTGTTTTTT. This sequence encodes CAVRGGAGNEKLFF.

V is TRBV5-4 and J is TRBJ2-1; D perhaps matches TRBD1 (7 bases). The V gene lost 4 bases and the J gene lost 9 bases, with 23 bases spanning the gap. CDR1 is SGHNT, CDR2 YYREEE, per germline (reference sequence). The CDR3 loop spans 16 amino acids. CDR3 bases: TGTGCCAGCAGCCTGGGAGGACAGGTCTCCGCAGGTGAGCAGTTCTTC. Its protein product is CASSLGGQVSAGEQFF.

In its sample, this clone was seen once. This sequence joins TRBV19 and TRBJ1-2; 11 bases match TRBD1. Germline lookup yields CDR1 LNHDA and CDR2 SQIVND (reference sequence). V lost 7 bases to trimming and J lost 2 bases; unmatched junction nucleotides: 3. The CDR3 sequence is 14 residues long. The CDR3 DNA reads TGTGCCAGTATGGACAGGGGGCTCAACTATGGCTACACCTTC. This translates into CASMDRGLNYGYTF.

CDR3: CASSYAGGTEAFF. The CDR3 nucleotides are TGTGCCAGCAGTTATGCAGGGGGCACTGAAGCTTTCTTT. J is TRBJ1-1 and V is TRBV6-5, with 7 nucleotides matching TRBD1. Per germline, CDR1 MNHEY and CDR2 SVGAGI. The V segment lost 3 bases and the J segment 4 bases; nucleotides outside the gene matches: 2. This CDR3 is built from 13 residues.

V usage is TRBV28 and J usage is TRBJ2-2; no clear D. CDR3 size: 16 residues. V was pared by 8 bases and J by 1 base, with 17 bases between. CDR1 and CDR2 (germline): MDHEN, SYDVKM. CDR3 bases: TGTGCCAGCCAATCTTGGCAGGTCATGAACACCGGGGAGCTGTTTTTT. Its translation: CASQSWQVMNTGELFF.

The rearrangement links TRBV10-1 to TRBJ2-3; 12 nucleotides align to TRBD2. The CDR3 is 17 amino acids. Germline V lookup: CDR1 WNHNN, CDR2 SYGVQD (reference sequence). With 3 bases clipped from V and 4 bases from J, the junction kept 8 bases outside the gene matches. The DNA of the CDR3 is TGCGCCAGCAGTGATCCGACTAGCGGGAGCTCCCCAGATACGCAGTATTTT. Translating gives CASSDPTSGSSPDTQYF.

The chain employs TRBV6-5 and TRBJ1-2, with a possible D match to TRBD1 (6 bases). The CDR3 has 14 residues. V was clipped by 5 bases and J by 8 bases, with 18 bases between them. Germline V gives CDR1 MNHEY, CDR2 SVGAGI. CDR3 coding DNA: TGTGCCAGCAGTCTAACAGGGAACGTGCTCGGCTACACCTTC. This sequence encodes CASSLTGNVLGYTF.

The chain employs TRBV7-8 and TRBJ1-1; 12 nucleotides line up with TRBD1. The V segment lost 1 base and the J segment 0 bases; nucleotides outside the gene matches: 6. In germline, CDR1 is SGHVS, CDR2 FQNEAQ. CDR3 length: 18 amino acids. CDR3 residues: CASSLVMGQGALNTEAFF. As DNA, the CDR3 is TGTGCCAGCAGCTTAGTTATGGGACAGGGGGCCCTGAACACTGAAGCTTTCTTT.

This clone was found once. This chain connects TRBV19 to TRBJ2-3; 8 bases align to TRBD2. CDR3 length equals 14 residues. The J segment lost 2 bases and the V segment lost 5 bases, leaving 3 bases of the junction unmatched. Germline V gene sequence: CDR1 LNHDA, CDR2 SQIVND (reference sequence). The CDR3 loop reads CASSREGSTDTQYF. DNA of the CDR3: TGTGCCAGTAGTCGGGAGGGTTCCACAGATACGCAGTATTTT.

The chain recombines TRBV30 with TRBJ1-2; 7 bases line up with TRBD1. The J segment lost 3 bases and the V segment lost 2 bases, leaving 3 bases of the junction unmatched. This CDR3 has 13 amino acids. Germline values: CDR1 GTSNPN, CDR2 SVGIG (reference sequence). Here the CDR3 DNA reads TGTGCCTGGAGTCCGGGGACAGACTATGGCTACACCTTC. The encoded protein is CAWSPGTDYGYTF.

This clone was observed a handful of times. This chain joins TRBV7-9 and TRBJ2-7, with 7 bases lining up with TRBD2. The CDR3 has 14 amino acids. CDR1 and CDR2 from the germline V gene are SEHNR and FQNEAQ (reference sequence). Trimming removed 5 bases from V and 1 base from J; junction bases left unmatched: 5. The CDR3 is CASSPLRGSYEQYF. CDR3 nucleotide sequence: TGTGCCAGCAGCCCTTTGCGGGGGTCCTACGAGCAGTACTTC.

A single count supports this clone. CDR3 region: CASSQGWGANQPQHF. The DNA for the CDR3 is TGTGCCAGCAGCCAAGGGTGGGGAGCTAATCAGCCCCAGCATTTT. The J gene is TRBJ1-5, the V gene TRBV14; D unresolved. The CDR3 has 15 residues. Trimming removed 1 base at V and 4 bases at J, with 11 bases between. Germline V CDR1 and CDR2: SGHDN, FVKESK.

The V call is TRBV6-6, the J call TRBJ2-3; D is possibly TRBD2 (5 bases). V was shortened by 0 bases and J by 5 bases, with 12 bases between the two germline ends. The CDR3 spans 15 residues. Germline V gives CDR1 MNHNY, CDR2 SVGAGI (reference sequence). The CDR3 spells CASSYSNAAGDTQYF. The CDR3, as DNA: TGTGCCAGCAGTTACTCGAATGCGGCGGGAGATACGCAGTATTTT.

This clone was detected only a few times. The gene calls are TRBV6-5 and TRBJ1-5; 7 bases agree with TRBD1. J was trimmed by 6 bases and V by 4 bases; bases with no gene match: 9. CDR3 length equals 15 residues. CDR1 and CDR2 from the germline V gene are MNHEY and SVGAGI. CDR3 DNA sequence: TGTGCCAGCAGTTCTGCAGGGGGAGTTGGTCAGCCCCAGCATTTT. Its protein product is CASSSAGGVGQPQHF.